This entry concerns a single TCR beta chain. Germline assignment: CDR1 MNHEY and CDR2 SMNVEV (reference sequence). V was clipped by 7 bases and J by 4 bases, with 8 bases between them. The CDR3 runs 12 residues. This table comes from immunoSEQ multiplex PCR, and its TCRdb copy is limited to in-frame clones, with some not included. The data hold some 250,000 clones, with 80% to 90% observed a single time. The age range of participants was about 18 to 95 years, with residence in under 30 US areas. Cohort 3 donors were reported recovered after two negative PCRs, clearance, or symptom resolution. These data come from a study of blood T cell repertoires in COVID-19. Background on the study: Material from acute and convalescent COVID-19 was sourced from the United States, Italy and Spain.

The clonotype originates from a woman aged 50 to 60 who had recovered from COVID-19. The source material was PBMCs or T cells enriched from blood (not recorded which). The J gene is TRBJ1-5, the V gene TRBV27; D unresolved. The CDR3, as DNA: TGTGCCAGCAAAAACGGTAATCAGCCCCAGCATTTT. Its protein is CASKNGNQPQHF.